This entry features one T cell receptor (beta chain) sequence. Assay used: immunoSEQ multiplex PCR; TCRdb lists only in-frame clones, some missing. The sample has approximately 940,000 clones, 76% seen once. This sample was included in a study of shared clonotypes between healthy human individuals. Unmatched junction bases numbered 9, after V lost 5 bases and J lost 13 bases. This CDR3 spans 12 amino acids. Looked up from germline, CDR1 is MDHEN and CDR2 is SYDVKM. The material sequenced was memory CD4+ T cells sorted from blood. Noted subset: CD45RA-negative fraction. V and J are TRBV28 and TRBJ1-1; 8 bases line up with TRBD1. The sequence was collected from a man between 18 and 35 years old in good health. In DNA, the CDR3 is TGTGCCAGCAGTAAAGGACAGGGCTATGGTTTCTTT. Its protein is CASSKGQGYGFF.